Below are 18 T cell receptor beta chains sequenced from a single sample in a study of ipilimumab plus nivolumab after autologous stem cell transplantation. The data were produced by immunoSEQ multiplex PCR, yet TCRdb's version contains in-frame clones alone and is incomplete. The table shows more than 15,000 clones, with 70% to 80% occurring only once. Sequenced here: PBMCs, sampled in a trial of ipilimumab plus nivolumab as post-transplant consolidation. These receptors were taken from a male donor with diffuse large B-cell lymphoma.

This chain links TRBV12-5 with TRBJ2-7; D not resolved. Deletions cut 8 bases from V and 5 bases from J, with 7 bases between. The CDR3 is made up of 10 amino acids. Germline V gives CDR1 LGHNT, CDR2 FRNRAP. CDR3 sequence: CASPLHEQYF. The DNA of the CDR3 is TGTGCTAGTCCACTACACGAGCAGTACTTC.

This chain connects TRBV6-6 to TRBJ2-7; TRBD1 matches at 8 bases. The CDR3 is made up of 13 amino acids. From germline, CDR1 is MNHNY and CDR2 SVGAGI (reference sequence). The CDR3 DNA is TGTGCTTCACGGACAGGGACGAGCTACGAGCAGTACTTC. Its protein is CASRTGTSYEQYF.

V and J are TRBV7-9 and TRBJ1-6, with 8 bases lining up with TRBD1. Germline assignment: CDR1 SEHNR and CDR2 FQNEAQ (reference sequence). The CDR3 is 15 residues long. Germline trimming cut 5 bases from V and 9 bases from J; bases unmatched to any gene: 9. CDR3 protein: CASSPGTGQTSPLHF. The CDR3 nucleotides are TGTGCCAGCAGCCCGGGGACAGGACAAACTTCACCCCTCCACTTT.

The chain combines TRBV5-4 with TRBJ1-2; 7 bases are a match to TRBD1. Per germline, CDR1 SGHNT and CDR2 YYREEE (reference sequence). This CDR3 comprises 14 residues. V trimming: 0 bases; J trimming: 5 bases; junction bases outside the gene matches: 4. In DNA form, the CDR3 reads TGTGCCAGCAGCTTGGCCAACAGGGGATATGGCTACACCTTC. This encodes CASSLANRGYGYTF.

The chain joins TRBV5-1 to TRBJ2-1; 7 positions agree with TRBD1. V lost 4 bases and J lost 1; bases outside the gene matches: 8. The germline gives CDR1 SGHRS, CDR2 YFSETQ. The CDR3 loop spans 16 amino acids. The chain's CDR3 is CASSLLRGQSYNEQFF. For the CDR3, the DNA is TGCGCCAGCAGCCTACTAAGGGGGCAGTCCTACAATGAGCAGTTCTTC.

The chain couples TRBV5-4 to TRBJ2-7; D possibly matches TRBD1 or TRBD2 (5 bases each). Germline CDR1 and CDR2: SGHNT and YYREEE (reference sequence). CDR3 length: 14 amino acids. V shed 2 bases and J shed 3 bases, with 12 bases lying between them. The DNA for the CDR3 is TGTGCCAGCAGCTTCAAGGGGACCTACTACGAGCAGTACTTC. This encodes CASSFKGTYYEQYF.

The rearrangement links TRBV9 to TRBJ1-2, with a possible D match to TRBD1 (5 bases). The germline V and J ends were trimmed by 0 bases and 1 base, with 7 bases remaining between them. CDR3 length: 14 amino acids. Germline CDR1 is SGDLS and CDR2 is YYNGEE. The CDR3 DNA reads TGTGCCAGCAGCGTAGGGGGACGTAACTATGGCTACACCTTC. Translating it yields CASSVGGRNYGYTF.

The rearrangement links TRBV4-1 to TRBJ1-5; D may be TRBD1 (5 bases). Per germline, CDR1 MGHRA and CDR2 YSYEKL. The length of the CDR3 is 18 residues. Between the trimmed V and J ends, which lost 0 bases and 0 bases, there was a span of 15 bases. Here the CDR3 reads CASSQDGQGGYSNQPQHF. As DNA, the CDR3 is TGCGCCAGCAGCCAAGATGGGCAGGGAGGGTATAGCAATCAGCCCCAGCATTTT.

The genes are TRBV6-5 and TRBJ1-2, with a tentative D call TRBD1 (6 bases). The germline V and J ends were trimmed by 0 bases and 2 bases, with 13 bases remaining between them. CDR3 length equals 16 residues. Germline V lookup: CDR1 MNHEY, CDR2 SVGAGI. CDR3 bases: TGTGCCAGCAGTTACTCGGAGGAGGGGGTGAACTATGGCTACACCTTC. It translates to CASSYSEEGVNYGYTF.

In DNA, the CDR3 is TGCGCCAGCAGCAACGACGGTGACTCTGGAAACACCATATATTTT. Protein: CASSNDGDSGNTIYF. The V call is TRBV5-1, the J call TRBJ1-3; D remains ambiguous. The V end lost 4 bases, the J end lost 0 bases, and 11 bases lay between the germline ends. The CDR3 totals 15 residues. Germline V gene sequence: CDR1 SGHRS, CDR2 YFSETQ.

V is TRBV6-5 and J is TRBJ1-1; 9 positions match TRBD1. After removal of 6 bases from V and 1 base from J, the junction contained 3 bases not matched to a gene. Germline assignment: CDR1 MNHEY and CDR2 SVGAGI. The CDR3 sequence is 14 residues long. The CDR3 DNA is TGTGCCAGCAGCAAGACAGGGGGGAACACTGAAGCTTTCTTT. The encoded protein is CASSKTGGNTEAFF.

The chain has TRBV6-1 and TRBJ1-2; D ambiguous. Germline V gene lookup returns CDR1 MNHNS and CDR2 SASEGT. Trimming shortened V by 2 bases and J by 4 bases, and 5 bases separated the two germline ends. The CDR3 runs 12 residues. CDR3 protein: CASSERIYGYTF. The CDR3 DNA follows: TGTGCCAGCAGTGAAAGGATCTATGGCTACACCTTC.

The chain carries TRBV6-1 and TRBJ2-2, with TRBD1 matching 7 bases. The V and J ends lost 7 bases and 3 bases, in that order; junction bases with no gene match: 8. The germline V gene encodes CDR1 MNHNS and CDR2 SASEGT. The CDR3 has 15 amino acids. The CDR3: CASTPDRAYTGELFF. The CDR3 DNA reads TGTGCCAGCACACCTGACAGGGCCTACACCGGGGAGCTGTTTTTT.

The V and J genes are TRBV7-9 and TRBJ2-7, with D hard to call. Germline V CDR1 and CDR2: SEHNR, FQNEAQ (reference sequence). The V end lost 6 bases, the J end lost 1 base, and 7 bases lay between the germline ends. CDR3 length equals 12 residues. CDR3 protein: CASRSQSYEQYF. For the CDR3, the DNA is TGTGCCAGCAGATCTCAGTCCTACGAGCAGTACTTC.

The count of this clone is one. V is TRBV9 and J is TRBJ2-2, with a weak D call TRBD1 (6 bases). CDR3 length equals 17 residues. Germline V gene lookup returns CDR1 SGDLS and CDR2 YYNGEE. The germline V and J ends were trimmed by 0 bases and 4 bases, with 16 bases remaining between them. DNA for the CDR3: TGTGCCAGCAGCGTAGCTTGGACAGCTCGAAGCACCGGGGAGCTGTTTTTT. This encodes CASSVAWTARSTGELFF.

The genes are TRBV18 and TRBJ1-1; 7 bases fit TRBD1. V lost 4 bases, J lost 2 bases, and 4 bases stayed unmatched. Germline V gene sequence: CDR1 KGHSH, CDR2 LQKENI. The CDR3 runs 14 residues. The CDR3, as DNA: TGTGCCAGCTCACTACAGGGGTCTAACACTGAAGCTTTCTTT. Residues: CASSLQGSNTEAFF. Looking up the rest from reference TRBV18 and TRBJ1-1 gives the full variable domain: NAGVMQNPRHLVRRRGQEARLRCSPMKGHSHVYWYRQLPEEGLKFMVYLQKENIIDESGMPKERFSAEFPKEGPSILRIQQVVRGDSAAYFCASSLQGSNTEAFFGQGTRLTVV.

The J gene is TRBJ2-5, the V gene TRBV10-1; D unresolved. CDR1 is WNHNN, CDR2 SYGVQD, per germline (reference sequence). The CDR3 spans 13 residues. Trimming pared 0 bases from V and 3 bases from J, leaving 5 bases between. CDR3 nucleotides: TGCGCCAGCAGTGAGTCGCTAGAAGAGACCCAGTACTTC. Translating gives CASSESLEETQYF.

V usage is TRBV6-6 and J usage is TRBJ2-5; D is perhaps TRBD1 (6 bases). Germline values: CDR1 MNHNY, CDR2 SVGAGI (reference sequence). The ends were cut back, 6 bases at V and 5 bases at J, with 19 bases in the middle. The CDR3 has 15 residues. The CDR3 protein is CASRSPRGAGETQYF. The CDR3 DNA sequence: TGTGCCAGCAGAAGCCCCAGGGGCGCAGGGGAGACCCAGTACTTC.